This TCR beta chain stems from a study of spatial heterogeneity in lung cancer. Study overall: Each distinct TCR and UMI combination averaged more than ten appearances in raw reads.

This clonotype was recorded once. Sequence at one end of the junction differs from germline and may be a read error. Every individual TCR cDNA molecule carried its own unique molecular identifier, which allowed correction of PCR and sequencing errors. TCRdb fed the 5' RACE reads into MiXCR, producing one record per CDR3 protein. The sample has roughly 40,000 distinct CDR3 sequences, about 6.5% seen once. The germline V gene encodes CDR1 WNHNN and CDR2 SYGVQD (reference sequence). The CDR3 runs to 14 residues. Time point reported: sample taken at primary tumor resection. Samples came from roughly 70 TRACERx patients with untreated early-stage lung cancer. Tumor, nontumor lung or frozen PBMC supplied whole RNA that was sequenced unsorted.

This sequence joins TRBV10-1 and TRBJ1-1, with D possibly being TRBD1 (5 bases). This specimen consisted of PBMCs, obtained at surgery. The receptor comes from a female donor with early-stage non-small cell lung cancer. CDR3 loop: CASNETGGNTEAFF. The CDR3 DNA is TGCGCCAGCAATGAGACCGGGGGAAACACTGAAGCTTTCTTT.